These 28 T cell receptor beta chains came from one sample sequenced in a study of blood T cell repertoires in COVID-19. Measured with immunoSEQ multiplex PCR; TCRdb has only the in-frame clones, and not every one. The table lists 150,000 to 200,000 clones, around 91% of them singletons, with around 0.77% in the top ten. The specimen was PBMCs or T cells enriched from blood (not recorded which). Source of these receptors: a woman aged 18 to 35 who had recovered from COVID-19.

This chain links TRBV6-1 with TRBJ2-7; 8 bases agree with TRBD2. Germline loops: CDR1 MNHNS, CDR2 SASEGT. The V gene end was trimmed by 1 base and the J gene end by 2 bases; junction bases not matched to a gene: 4. This CDR3 is built from 15 residues. The CDR3 nucleotides are TGTGCCAGCAGTGAAGTTCGCGGGGGGCCCTACGAGCAGTACTTC. The encoded protein is CASSEVRGGPYEQYF.

With regard to this clone: One end of the junction is discordant with germline, which a read error may explain. The chain uses TRBV10-3 and TRBJ2-1; 9 bases align to TRBD2. There are 15 residues in the CDR3. Germline loops: CDR1 ENHRY, CDR2 SYGVKD. The CDR3 DNA is TGTGCCATCAGAAAAGCGGGAGGCGCCTACGATGAGCAGTTCTTC. Protein: CAIRKAGGAYDEQFF.

The chain joins TRBV7-9 to TRBJ2-1, with 8 bases identical to TRBD2. The CDR3 has 16 residues. With 7 bases clipped from V and 4 bases from J, the junction kept 12 bases outside the gene matches. Looked up from germline, CDR1 is SEHNR and CDR2 is FQNEAQ (reference sequence). CDR3 amino acids: CASTDQHGRVYNEQFF. Here the CDR3 DNA reads TGTGCCAGCACAGATCAGCACGGGAGGGTTTACAATGAGCAGTTCTTC.

The CDR3 protein is CASSLFGGGTNYGYTF. CDR3 bases: TGTGCCAGCAGTTTATTCGGAGGGGGCACCAACTATGGCTACACCTTC. V and J are TRBV27 and TRBJ1-2; 7 nucleotides agree with TRBD1. CDR1 is MNHEY and CDR2 is SMNVEV in the germline V gene (reference sequence). With 1 base clipped from V and 2 bases from J, the junction kept 7 bases outside the gene matches. The CDR3 is made up of 16 amino acids.

The CDR3, as DNA: TGTGCCAGCAGTGCGGACGGGAGTAAAGAGACCCAGTACTTC. Its protein is CASSADGSKETQYF. The chain uses TRBV25-1 and TRBJ2-5, with D possibly TRBD2 on 6 matching bases. The CDR3 covers 14 residues. Trimming pared 4 bases from V and 3 bases from J, leaving 12 bases between. The germline V gene has CDR1 MGHDK and CDR2 SYGVNS.

This clone occurred once. The chain is built from TRBV3-1 (or the pseudogene TRBV3-2) and TRBJ1-1; 9 bases agree with TRBD1. The CDR3 is 14 residues long. CDR1 and CDR2 (germline): LGHDT, YNNKEL (reference sequence). J gave up 4 bases and V 2 bases, and 2 bases lay outside the gene matches. The CDR3 DNA reads TGTGCCAGCAGCCAAACAGGGGGCCTCACTGAAGCTTTCTTT. It is translated as CASSQTGGLTEAFF.

V usage is TRBV6-5 and J usage is TRBJ2-7, with 15 bases aligning to TRBD2. Per germline, CDR1 MNHEY and CDR2 SVGAGI. The CDR3 length is 16 residues. V dropped 4 bases and J dropped 6; count of bases not matched to a gene: 7. CDR3 sequence reads: CASSFGLAGGAGEQYF. In DNA form, the CDR3 reads TGTGCCAGCAGTTTCGGACTAGCGGGAGGGGCGGGCGAGCAGTACTTC.

The V and J genes are TRBV28 and TRBJ2-3, with D possibly being TRBD2 (6 bases). CDR1 and CDR2 (germline): MDHEN, SYDVKM. The CDR3 is 14 residues long. Between the trimmed V and J ends, which lost 10 bases and 3 bases, there was a span of 17 bases. CDR3 protein: CATLEGGITDTQYF. The CDR3 DNA sequence: TGTGCCACCCTGGAGGGAGGCATAACAGATACGCAGTATTTT. Full variable domain (rest looked up from reference TRBV28 and TRBJ2-3): DVKVTQSSRYLVKRTGEKVFLECVQDMDHENMFWYRQDPGLGLRLIYFSYDVKMKEKGDIPEGYSVSREKKERFSLILESASTNQTSMYLCATLEGGITDTQYFGPGTRLTVL.

This sequence joins TRBV19 and TRBJ2-1; D is perhaps TRBD2 (6 bases). V lost 4 bases and J 5 bases, leaving 9 bases between the germline ends. Germline V gene data show CDR1 as LNHDA and CDR2 as SQIVND (reference sequence). The CDR3 runs to 13 residues. CDR3 region: CASSKPGDNEQFF. The CDR3 DNA follows: TGTGCCAGTAGTAAGCCGGGGGACAATGAGCAGTTCTTC.

Concerning this clone: One end of the junction is discordant with germline, which a read error may explain. This chain links TRBV9 with TRBJ2-7; D is unresolved. Germline V gene sequence: CDR1 SGDLS, CDR2 YYNGEE. This CDR3 has 15 amino acids. CDR3 region: CASSVGSSSSQMASF. The CDR3 DNA sequence: TGTGCCAGCAGCGTAGGGAGTAGCTCATCGCAGATGGCTTCCTTC.

This chain connects TRBV18 to TRBJ2-3; 8 bases are a match to TRBD2. CDR3 length: 16 amino acids. J gave up 0 bases and V 0 bases, and 2 bases lay outside the gene matches. Germline V CDR1 and CDR2: KGHSH, LQKENI. The CDR3: CASSPPGTRSTDTQYF. The CDR3, as DNA: TGTGCCAGCTCACCACCCGGGACTAGGAGCACAGATACGCAGTATTTT.

The chain has TRBV5-1 and TRBJ2-2; D may be TRBD1 (6 bases). This CDR3 is built from 15 residues. In germline, CDR1 is SGHRS, CDR2 YFSETQ. With 0 bases removed from V and 5 bases from J, the gap between germline ends came to 11 bases. The chain's CDR3 is CASSLDRVRTGELFF. CDR3 coding DNA: TGCGCCAGCAGCTTGGACAGGGTGCGTACCGGGGAGCTGTTTTTT.

The sample holds a few counts of this clone. The chain joins TRBV7-9 to TRBJ2-7; 14 nucleotides agree with TRBD2. Trimming cost V 5 bases and J 7 bases; bases outside gene matches: 10. This CDR3 is 16 amino acids long. CDR1 and CDR2 from the germline V gene are SEHNR and FQNEAQ (reference sequence). The CDR3 DNA is TGTGCCAGCAGCACCTCAGGGACTAGCGGGAGTTTGGAGCAGTACTTC. Translated: CASSTSGTSGSLEQYF.

J is TRBJ2-1 and V is TRBV10-3, with 10 bases lining up with TRBD2. Germline-derived CDR1 and CDR2 are ENHRY and SYGVKD. Germline trimming cut 8 bases from V and 7 bases from J; bases unmatched to any gene: 5. The CDR3 covers 13 residues. The CDR3 region is CAIGLAVANEQFF. As DNA, the CDR3 is TGTGCCATCGGACTAGCGGTAGCAAATGAGCAGTTCTTC.

The chain recombines TRBV6-5 with TRBJ1-6, with 9 bases identical to TRBD1. The V gene's germline CDR1 is MNHEY and CDR2 SVGAGI. V trimming: 6 bases; J trimming: 7 bases; junction bases outside the gene matches: 4. The CDR3 is 14 amino acids. CDR3 nucleotides: TGTGCCAGCAGGCCGGGACAGGGAAATTCACCCCTCCACTTT. Amino acids: CASRPGQGNSPLHF.

The J gene is TRBJ2-7, the V gene TRBV6-5; D may be TRBD2 (6 bases). In germline, CDR1 is MNHEY, CDR2 SVGAGI. The CDR3 contains 14 residues. V lost 4 bases and J lost 1, with 11 bases in between. The CDR3, as DNA: TGTGCCAGCAGTTCTCCGGGGGAATCCTACGAGCAGTACTTC. Protein: CASSSPGESYEQYF.

J is TRBJ1-2 and V is TRBV28, with no clear D. The germline V and J ends were trimmed by 6 bases and 7 bases, with 15 bases remaining between them. CDR1 is MDHEN and CDR2 is SYDVKM in the germline V gene. The CDR3 extends over 13 amino acids. The CDR3 spells CASRLEPPGGYTF. CDR3 coding DNA: TGTGCCAGCAGATTAGAACCCCCGGGTGGCTACACCTTC.

This chain joins TRBV29-1 and TRBJ2-5, with 11 bases identical to TRBD1. V lost 5 bases and J lost 5; bases outside the gene matches: 7. This CDR3 contains 14 residues. Germline CDR1 and CDR2: SQVTM and ANQGSEA. The CDR3 loop is CSVLRTGGAETQYF. For the CDR3, the DNA is TGCAGCGTTCTCAGGACAGGGGGCGCGGAGACCCAGTACTTC.

The V gene is TRBV14, the J gene TRBJ1-1; maybe TRBD1 (5 bases). The CDR3 is 15 residues long. Between the trimmed V and J ends, which lost 0 bases and 1 base, there was a span of 9 bases. From germline, CDR1 is SGHDN and CDR2 FVKESK. DNA of the CDR3: TGTGCCAGCAGCCAAGATCAGGGAAGGAACACTGAAGCTTTCTTT. This encodes CASSQDQGRNTEAFF.

The V gene is TRBV11-2, the J gene TRBJ2-3; 7 nucleotides align to TRBD1. Unmatched junction bases numbered 10, after V lost 3 bases and J lost 7 bases. This CDR3 is built from 15 residues. Germline V gene sequence: CDR1 SGHAT, CDR2 FQNNGV. CDR3 nucleotides: TGTGCCAGCAGCTTGCCCCAAGGGACAGCCAATACGCAGTATTTT. This sequence encodes CASSLPQGTANTQYF.

This clone was detected once. V gene TRBV12-3 or TRBV12-4 combines with J gene TRBJ2-7; TRBD1 aligns across 7 bases. The CDR3 length is 13 residues. The J segment lost 5 bases and the V segment lost 6 bases, leaving 7 bases of the junction unmatched. The CDR3 DNA reads as TGTGCCAGCAGCTGGACAGGTTTCGACGAGCAGTACTTC. Encoded protein: CASSWTGFDEQYF.

The V gene is TRBV5-1, the J gene TRBJ1-6; 8 bases fit TRBD1. The CDR3 extends over 15 amino acids. The junction had 7 bases not matched to a gene; V was cut back by 4 bases and J by 7 bases. Germline loops: CDR1 SGHRS, CDR2 YFSETQ. The CDR3 reads CASSPGTGENSPLHF. CDR3 nucleotide sequence: TGCGCCAGCAGCCCTGGGACAGGAGAAAATTCACCCCTCCACTTT.

Only one count was recorded for this clone. The genes are TRBV6-1 and TRBJ1-2; no clear D gene. This CDR3 has 18 residues. V was trimmed by 0 bases and J by 0 bases, leaving 17 bases between them. Germline V gene lookup returns CDR1 MNHNS and CDR2 SASEGT. In DNA form, the CDR3 reads TGTGCCAGCAGTGAAGCCGCCCGCAGTTGGGCTACTAACTATGGCTACACCTTC. It specifies CASSEAARSWATNYGYTF.

The rearrangement links TRBV28 to TRBJ2-7; no reliable D call. The CDR3 contains 15 residues. Germline lookup yields CDR1 MDHEN and CDR2 SYDVKM. With 3 bases removed from V and 6 bases from J, the gap between germline ends came to 18 bases. CDR3 region: CASSLSPSGSFEQYF. For the CDR3, the DNA is TGTGCCAGCAGTTTGAGTCCTAGTGGTTCTTTCGAGCAGTACTTC.

Remarks on this clone: One end of the junction varies from germline; a read error may be responsible. The chain has TRBV27 and TRBJ1-2; D is possibly TRBD1 (6 bases). The length of the CDR3 is 14 residues. Per the germline V gene, CDR1 is MNHEY and CDR2 is SMNVEV (reference sequence). The CDR3 DNA follows: TGTGCCAGCAGTTTTACAGGGAGTAACCATGGCTACACCTTC. Its protein product is CASSFTGSNHGYTF.

The rearrangement uses TRBV6-1 and TRBJ1-5; D is uncertain. The CDR3 has 20 residues. Germline V CDR1 and CDR2: MNHNS, SASEGT. Trimming left V 0 bases short and J 6 bases short, with 27 bases between. The CDR3 loop reads CASSEAVWRTLGEGGQPQHF. In DNA form, the CDR3 reads TGTGCCAGCAGTGAAGCTGTCTGGAGAACCCTCGGGGAGGGAGGTCAGCCCCAGCATTTT.

This clone was detected a few times. The V call is TRBV6-5, the J call TRBJ2-7; no clear D. CDR1 is MNHEY, CDR2 SVGAGI, per germline. This CDR3 contains 13 residues. V was clipped by 5 bases and J by 2 bases, with 10 bases between them. CDR3 nucleotides: TGTGCCAGCAGTCCCCGTCTTACCTACGAGCAGTACTTC. This sequence encodes CASSPRLTYEQYF.

V is TRBV9 and J is TRBJ1-3; 9 bases match TRBD1. Germline CDR1 reads SGDLS; CDR2 reads YYNGEE. Trimming at V came to 0 bases and at J to 3 bases, leaving 7 bases not matched to a gene. This CDR3 comprises 17 residues. The CDR3: CASSVEVGTGNGNTIYF. In nucleotides, the CDR3 is TGTGCCAGCAGCGTAGAAGTCGGGACAGGGAATGGAAACACCATATATTTT.